This TCR beta chain derives from a study of post-analysis software for immune sequencing data. CDR1 is DFQATT, CDR2 SNEGSKA, per germline (reference sequence). The CDR3 runs 18 residues. Trimming removed 5 bases from V and 0 bases from J; junction bases left unmatched: 13. Worth noting for this clonotype: Its antigen remains unidentified.

The library was made from cDNA and included unique molecular identifiers. Using its own MiXCR run on the PCR reads, TCRdb lists one record per CDR3 protein. This table has roughly 670,000 distinct CDR3 sequences, 55% to 60% appearing once. Study findings and constraints: Comparison of patients with controls showed five TRBV segments more frequent in patients, TRBV5-6, TRBV5-1 and TRBV20-1 among them. The F measure placed samples prepared in the same batch into strongly shared clusters.

The chain carries TRBV20-1 and TRBJ2-7; TRBD2 aligns across 13 bases. The clonotype was recovered from a girl under 10 years old with multiple sclerosis. The sample taken for sequencing was blood. CDR3 region: CSAPPPGTSGTDSYEQYF. The CDR3 DNA follows: TGCAGTGCTCCTCCCCCCGGGACTAGCGGGACAGACTCCTACGAGCAGTACTTC.